This T cell receptor (beta chain) was identified in a study of T cell responses to AZD1222 COVID-19 vaccine. Regarding the study as a whole: As reported, nearly half of all spike-specific TCRs target variant regions that are unmutated. Possibly, clonal diversity was underestimated; donors were largely white British and included more females.

This clone was counted only a few times. The antigen is undetermined. The data were produced by immunoSEQ multiplex PCR, yet TCRdb's version contains in-frame clones alone and is incomplete. The table has about 140,000 clones, almost 90% seen once; the top ten hold roughly 3%. Looked up from germline, CDR1 is SGHVS and CDR2 is FQNEAQ. The CDR3 runs 12 residues. Trimming pared 5 bases from V and 10 bases from J, leaving 14 bases between. The source is an adult in good health. The sample was peripheral blood, taken on day 0 of AZD1222 vaccination. The chain combines TRBV7-8 with TRBJ1-2, with D hard to call. Here the CDR3 reads CASSPISFHYTF. The CDR3 DNA reads as TGTGCCAGCAGCCCCATTTCGTTTCACTACACCTTC.